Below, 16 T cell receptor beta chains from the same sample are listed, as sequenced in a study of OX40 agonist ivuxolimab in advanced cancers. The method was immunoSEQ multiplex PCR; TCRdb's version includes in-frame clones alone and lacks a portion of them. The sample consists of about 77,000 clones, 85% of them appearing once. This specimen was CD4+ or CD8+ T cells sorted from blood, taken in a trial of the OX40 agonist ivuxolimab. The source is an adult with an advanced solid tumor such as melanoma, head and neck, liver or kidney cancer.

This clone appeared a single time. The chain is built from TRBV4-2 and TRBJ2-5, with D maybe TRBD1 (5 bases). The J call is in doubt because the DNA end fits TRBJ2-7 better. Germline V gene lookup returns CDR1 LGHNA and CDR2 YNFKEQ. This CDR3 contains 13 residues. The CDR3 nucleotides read TGTGCCAGCAGCCAACAGGGCTCCTACGAGCAGTACTTC. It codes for CASSQQGSYEQYF.

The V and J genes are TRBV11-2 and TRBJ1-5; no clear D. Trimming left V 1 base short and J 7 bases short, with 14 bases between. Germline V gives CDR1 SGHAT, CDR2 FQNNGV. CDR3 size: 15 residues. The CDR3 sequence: CASSLVSSPQQPQHF. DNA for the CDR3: TGTGCCAGCAGCTTAGTATCTAGTCCTCAGCAGCCCCAGCATTTT.

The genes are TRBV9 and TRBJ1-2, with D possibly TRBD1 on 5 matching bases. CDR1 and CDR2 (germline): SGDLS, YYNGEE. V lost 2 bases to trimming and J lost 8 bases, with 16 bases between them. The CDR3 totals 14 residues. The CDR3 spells CASSVETGVLGYTF. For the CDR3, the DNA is TGTGCCAGCAGCGTTGAGACGGGGGTGTTAGGCTACACCTTC.

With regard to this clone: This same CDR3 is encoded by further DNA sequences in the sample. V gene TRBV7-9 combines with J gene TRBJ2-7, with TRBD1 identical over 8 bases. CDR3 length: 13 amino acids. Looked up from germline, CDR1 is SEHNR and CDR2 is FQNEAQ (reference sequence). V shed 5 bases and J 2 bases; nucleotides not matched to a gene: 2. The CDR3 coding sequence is TGTGCCAGCAGCCCAGGGGGCGCCTACGAGCAGTACTTC. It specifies CASSPGGAYEQYF. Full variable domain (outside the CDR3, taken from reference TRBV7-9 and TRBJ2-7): DTGVSQNPRHKITKRGQNVTFRCDPISEHNRLYWYRQTLGQGPEFLTYFQNEAQLEKSRLLSDRFSAERPKGSFSTLEIQRTEQGDSAMYLCASSPGGAYEQYFGPGTRLTVT.

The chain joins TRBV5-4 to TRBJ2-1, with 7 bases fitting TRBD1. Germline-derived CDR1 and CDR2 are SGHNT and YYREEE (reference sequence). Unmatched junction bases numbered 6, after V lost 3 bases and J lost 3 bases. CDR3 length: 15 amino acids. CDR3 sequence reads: CASSSNRDSYNEQFF. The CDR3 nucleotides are TGTGCCAGCAGCTCTAACCGGGACAGCTACAATGAGCAGTTCTTC. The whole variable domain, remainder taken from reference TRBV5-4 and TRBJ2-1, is ETGVTQSPTHLIKTRGQQVTLRCSSQSGHNTVSWYQQALGQGPQFIFQYYREEENGRGNFPPRFSGLQFPNYSSELNVNALELDDSALYLCASSSNRDSYNEQFFGPGTRLTVL.

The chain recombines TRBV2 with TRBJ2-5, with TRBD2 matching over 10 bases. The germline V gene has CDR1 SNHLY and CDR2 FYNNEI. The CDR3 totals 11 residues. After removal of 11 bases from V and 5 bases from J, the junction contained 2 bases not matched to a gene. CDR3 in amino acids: CAEAGGETQYF. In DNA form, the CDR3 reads TGTGCCGAAGCGGGGGGGGAGACCCAGTACTTC.

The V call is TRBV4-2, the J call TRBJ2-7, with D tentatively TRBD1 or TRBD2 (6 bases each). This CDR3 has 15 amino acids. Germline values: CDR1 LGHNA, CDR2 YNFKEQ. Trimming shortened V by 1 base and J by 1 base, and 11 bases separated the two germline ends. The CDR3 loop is CASSQAGADSYEQYF. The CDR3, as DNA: TGTGCCAGCAGCCAAGCGGGGGCGGATTCCTACGAGCAGTACTTC.

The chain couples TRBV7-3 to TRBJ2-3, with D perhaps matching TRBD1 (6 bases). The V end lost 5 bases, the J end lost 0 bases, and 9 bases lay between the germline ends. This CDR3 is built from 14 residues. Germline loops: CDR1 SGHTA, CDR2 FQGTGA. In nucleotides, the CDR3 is TGTGCCAGCAGCCAAGGACAGAGCACAGATACGCAGTATTTT. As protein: CASSQGQSTDTQYF.

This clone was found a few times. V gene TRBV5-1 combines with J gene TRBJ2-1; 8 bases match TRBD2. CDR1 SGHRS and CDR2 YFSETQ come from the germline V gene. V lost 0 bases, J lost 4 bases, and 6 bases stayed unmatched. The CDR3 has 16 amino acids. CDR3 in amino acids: CASSLGGGGSYNEQFF. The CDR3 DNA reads TGCGCCAGCAGCTTGGGAGGCGGGGGGAGTTACAATGAGCAGTTCTTC. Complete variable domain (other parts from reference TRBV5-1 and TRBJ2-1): KAGVTQTPRYLIKTRGQQVTLSCSPISGHRSVSWYQQTPGQGLQFLFEYFSETQRNKGNFPGRFSGRQFSNSRSEMNVSTLELGDSALYLCASSLGGGGSYNEQFFGPGTRLTVL.

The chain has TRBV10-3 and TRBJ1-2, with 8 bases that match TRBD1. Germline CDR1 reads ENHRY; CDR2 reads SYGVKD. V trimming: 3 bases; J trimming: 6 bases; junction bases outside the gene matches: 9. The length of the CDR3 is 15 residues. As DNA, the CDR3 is TGTGCCATCAGTGACCCTGACAGGGGAGGGGATGGCTACACCTTC. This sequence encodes CAISDPDRGGDGYTF.

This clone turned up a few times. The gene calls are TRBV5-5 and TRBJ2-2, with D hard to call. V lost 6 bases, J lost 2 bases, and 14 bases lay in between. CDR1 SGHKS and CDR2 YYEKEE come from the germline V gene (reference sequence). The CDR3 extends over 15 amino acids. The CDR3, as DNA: TGTGCCAGCACCAAAGGCATTCTAAACACCGGGGAGCTGTTTTTT. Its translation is CASTKGILNTGELFF.

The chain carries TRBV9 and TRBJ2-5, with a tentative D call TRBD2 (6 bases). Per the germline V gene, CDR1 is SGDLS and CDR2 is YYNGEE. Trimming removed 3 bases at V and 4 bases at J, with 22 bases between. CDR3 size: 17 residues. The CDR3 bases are TGTGCCAGCAGCGCCCAATGGGGGGAATGGCTCGGAGAGACCCAGTACTTC. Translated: CASSAQWGEWLGETQYF.

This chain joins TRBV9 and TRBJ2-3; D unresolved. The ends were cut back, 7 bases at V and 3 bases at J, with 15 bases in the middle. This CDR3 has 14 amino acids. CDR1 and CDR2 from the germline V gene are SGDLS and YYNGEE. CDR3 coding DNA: TGTGCCAGCGTTCGTAGAAGGTGGACAGATACGCAGTATTTT. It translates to CASVRRRWTDTQYF. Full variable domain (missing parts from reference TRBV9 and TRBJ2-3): DSGVTQTPKHLITATGQRVTLRCSPRSGDLSVYWYQQSLDQGLQFLIQYYNGEERAKGNILERFSAQQFPDLHSELNLSSLELGDSALYFCASVRRRWTDTQYFGPGTRLTVL.

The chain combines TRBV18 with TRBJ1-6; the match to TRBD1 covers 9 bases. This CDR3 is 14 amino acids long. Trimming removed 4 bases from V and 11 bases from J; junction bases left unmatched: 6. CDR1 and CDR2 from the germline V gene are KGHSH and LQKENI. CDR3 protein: CASSLDRGEAPLHF. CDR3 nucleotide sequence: TGTGCCAGCTCACTGGACAGGGGAGAGGCACCCCTCCACTTT. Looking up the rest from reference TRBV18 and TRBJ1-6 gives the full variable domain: NAGVMQNPRHLVRRRGQEARLRCSPMKGHSHVYWYRQLPEEGLKFMVYLQKENIIDESGMPKERFSAEFPKEGPSILRIQQVVRGDSAAYFCASSLDRGEAPLHFGNGTRLTVT.

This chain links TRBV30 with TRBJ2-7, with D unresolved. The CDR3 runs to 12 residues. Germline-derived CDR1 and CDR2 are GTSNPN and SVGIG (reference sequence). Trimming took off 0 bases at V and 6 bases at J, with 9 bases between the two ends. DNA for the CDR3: TGTGCCTGGAGTGTACCCCCCGCCGAGCAGTACTTC. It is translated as CAWSVPPAEQYF.

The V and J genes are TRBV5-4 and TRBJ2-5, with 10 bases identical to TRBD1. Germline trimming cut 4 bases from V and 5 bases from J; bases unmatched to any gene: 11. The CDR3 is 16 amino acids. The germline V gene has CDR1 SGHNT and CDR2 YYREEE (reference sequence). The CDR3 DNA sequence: TGTGCCAGCAGCCCCAGACAGGGGGCGCGGGGGGAGACCCAGTACTTC. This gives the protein CASSPRQGARGETQYF. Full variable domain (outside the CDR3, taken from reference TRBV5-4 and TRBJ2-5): ETGVTQSPTHLIKTRGQQVTLRCSSQSGHNTVSWYQQALGQGPQFIFQYYREEENGRGNFPPRFSGLQFPNYSSELNVNALELDDSALYLCASSPRQGARGETQYFGPGTRLLVL.